These 2 T cell receptor beta chains were sequenced from one sample in a study of blood T cell repertoires in COVID-19. Repertoires were generated with immunoSEQ multiplex PCR, while TCRdb's copy carries only in-frame clones and drops some. The sample lists approximately 150,000 clones, approximately 86% occurring once. The sequencing sample was made of peripheral blood. The receptors shown here come from a woman aged 80 or over with COVID-19, enrolled during active disease.

The chain has TRBV7-2 and TRBJ2-5, with 8 bases identical to TRBD2. This CDR3 contains 15 residues. The junction had 14 bases not matched to a gene; V was cut back by 5 bases and J by 9 bases. Germline V gives CDR1 SGHTA, CDR2 FQGNSA. CDR3 protein: CASSGDGPGLGPQYF. The DNA of the CDR3 is TGTGCCAGCAGCGGAGACGGACCGGGACTAGGGCCCCAGTACTTC.

The CDR3: CASSQNLQFF. CDR3 coding DNA: TGCGCCAGCAGTCAAAACCTACAGTTCTTC. The gene calls are TRBV23-1 and TRBJ2-1; D remains unclear. TRBV23-1 falls under the ORF class, with uncertain function. CDR3 length: 10 residues. V was trimmed by 2 bases and J by 13 bases, leaving 6 bases between them.